These 5 T cell receptor beta chains were sequenced from one sample in a study of blood T cell repertoires in COVID-19. The method was immunoSEQ multiplex PCR; TCRdb's version includes in-frame clones alone and lacks a portion of them. The sample contains approximately 230,000 clones, 75% to 90% of which appear only once. Material: peripheral blood. The receptor source for this set is a man younger than 40 who had recovered from COVID-19.

The rearrangement uses TRBV2 and TRBJ1-2, with D possibly being TRBD1 (5 bases). The V gene's germline CDR1 is SNHLY and CDR2 FYNNEI. This CDR3 comprises 14 residues. V was shortened by 5 bases and J by 2 bases, with 12 bases between the two germline ends. CDR3 residues: CASSPGEGNYGYTF. The CDR3 bases are TGTGCCAGCAGTCCTGGGGAGGGGAACTATGGCTACACCTTC.

The V and J genes are TRBV5-4 and TRBJ1-1; D uncertain. V gave up 6 bases and J gave up 4 bases, with 13 bases separating them. In germline, CDR1 is SGHNT, CDR2 YYREEE (reference sequence). The CDR3 has 13 residues. CDR3 in DNA: TGTGCCAGCACCCCCGTTAGCGGCACTGAAGCTTTCTTT. Translated, it gives CASTPVSGTEAFF.

This clone was picked up a small number of times. The J gene is TRBJ1-5, the V gene TRBV21-1; the table gives TRBD1 as D, unverified against the DNA. TRBV21-1 is listed as a pseudogene. The CDR3 covers 15 residues. In DNA form, the CDR3 reads TGTGCCAGCGGAAGAAACAGGGGGACCAATCAGCCCCAGCATTTT. Translation: CASGRNRGTNQPQHF.

The V and J genes are TRBV25-1 and TRBJ1-1; 7 bases map to TRBD1. V dropped 3 bases and J dropped 12; count of bases not matched to a gene: 7. Germline CDR1 is MGHDK and CDR2 is SYGVNS. The CDR3 runs 12 residues. CDR3 sequence reads: CASSEYRGLTFF. CDR3 coding DNA: TGTGCCAGCAGTGAGTACAGGGGTTTGACTTTCTTT.

The chain is built from TRBV19 and TRBJ2-3; no reliable D call. The CDR3 is made up of 15 amino acids. Germline lookup yields CDR1 LNHDA and CDR2 SQIVND (reference sequence). V gave up 5 bases and J gave up 0 bases, with 12 bases separating them. In nucleotides, the CDR3 is TGTGCCAGTAGTTGGCAGGCAGGTAGCACAGATACGCAGTATTTT. Translating it yields CASSWQAGSTDTQYF.